This is a list of T cell receptor beta chains from one sample in a study of post-analysis software for immune sequencing data. Via MiXCR, TCRdb re-called the PCR reads, giving one row per CDR3 protein. The sample lists 450,000 or so distinct CDR3 sequences, roughly 45% occurring once. The sample taken for sequencing was blood. Receptor source: a girl aged 10 to 17 with multiple sclerosis. CDR3s include the opening cysteine and the closing phenylalanine or tryptophan. The listing skips clone size in some rows; elsewhere it reads once, few, many or a size class.

v_call	clone_size	j_call	cdr3_aa
TRBV6-6	few	TRBJ2-7	CASSPPGQQAYEQYF
TRBV6-6	NA	TRBJ1-2	CASSQSLYGGGDGYTF
TRBV11-1	once	TRBJ1-1	CASSFLDRDTEAFF
TRBV20-1	NA	TRBJ1-2	CSARDVALGSHLQYGYTF
TRBV5-1	NA	TRBJ1-5	CASSLGTGRKEPQHF
TRBV20-1	many	TRBJ2-5	CSARLWVSGRETQYF
TRBV12-3/TRBV12-4	NA	TRBJ2-1	CASASRPFNEQFF
TRBV20-1	NA	TRBJ1-5	CSARVSSFSRNQPQHF
TRBV10-3	NA	TRBJ1-1	CAISVSLAGQGEAFF
TRBV5-1	few	TRBJ2-1	CASSLWTDSWEQFF
TRBV6-1	few	TRBJ2-4	CASSEAWGAKNIQYF
TRBV6-5	few	TRBJ2-3	CASSYRGLAGTPSTDTQYF
TRBV27	NA	TRBJ1-2	CASNSLNPRDRDYGYTF